The 13 T cell receptor beta chains below were found in one sample sequenced in a study of cytomegalovirus exposure and HLA in healthy donors. The PCR used 60 Vbeta and 13 Jbeta primers. Profiled with immunoSEQ multiplex PCR; TCRdb holds only in-frame clones, not every one. This sample yields about 190,000 clones, of which about 82% are seen a single time; about 2.4% belongs to the top ten. Sequencing input: PBMCs. These receptors originate from a male donor in good health and CMV-seronegative.

This rearrangement joins TRBV9 to TRBJ1-3; D is ambiguous. Trimming stripped 4 bases from V and 2 bases from J, with 7 bases between. The CDR3 sequence is 13 residues long. The germline CDR1 and CDR2 sequences are SGDLS and YYNGEE. The CDR3 region has the DNA TGTGCCAGCAGCCAGTATCCTGGAAACACCATATATTTT. Translating gives CASSQYPGNTIYF.

This chain links TRBV7-3 with TRBJ1-1; tentatively, D is TRBD1 (5 bases). Trimming pared 5 bases from V and 2 bases from J, leaving 9 bases between. Germline values: CDR1 SGHTA, CDR2 FQGTGA. There are 13 residues in the CDR3. CDR3 DNA sequence: TGTGCCAGCAGCGAGACAGTTAACACTGAAGCTTTCTTT. Residues: CASSETVNTEAFF.

The chain combines TRBV13 with TRBJ2-5; TRBD1 agrees at 7 bases. V dropped 5 bases and J dropped 5; count of bases not matched to a gene: 11. Germline CDR1 PRHDT, CDR2 FYEKMQ (reference sequence). The CDR3 is 15 amino acids. CDR3 sequence: CASSITGARVETQYF. The CDR3 nucleotides are TGTGCCAGCAGCATTACAGGGGCTCGAGTTGAGACCCAGTACTTC. Using reference TRBV13 and TRBJ2-5 for the parts outside the CDR3, the full variable domain is AAGVIQSPRHLIKEKRETATLKCYPIPRHDTVYWYQQGPGQDPQFLISFYEKMQSDKGSIPDRFSAQQFSDYHSELNMSSLELGDSALYFCASSITGARVETQYFGPGTRLLVL.

This clone appeared a few times. This rearrangement joins TRBV6-1 to TRBJ2-3; D may be TRBD1 (6 bases). CDR1 is MNHNS and CDR2 is SASEGT in the germline V gene. V gave up 3 bases and J gave up 4 bases, with 20 bases separating them. The CDR3 extends over 17 amino acids. CDR3 loop: CASSDRTGTIDPDTQYF. The CDR3 DNA reads TGTGCCAGCAGTGATAGAACCGGGACAATTGATCCAGATACGCAGTATTTT.

The rearrangement joins TRBV7-6 to TRBJ2-3; 10 bases align to TRBD1. The CDR3 runs 21 residues. V lost 2 bases, J lost 1 base, and 18 bases stayed unmatched. Germline-derived CDR1 and CDR2 are SGHVS and FNYEAQ. The CDR3 DNA is TGTGCCAGCAGCTTACGTTTCGGGGCTATTATAGGACAGGGGGGCACAGATACGCAGTATTTT. Translated, it gives CASSLRFGAIIGQGGTDTQYF.

V is TRBV5-6 and J is TRBJ2-7; TRBD2 aligns across 8 bases. The CDR3 contains 16 residues. J gave up 3 bases and V 0 bases, and 8 bases lay outside the gene matches. CDR1 is SGHDT and CDR2 is YYEEEE in the germline V gene. Here the CDR3 reads CASSLDSGTRYYEQYF. The CDR3 DNA sequence: TGTGCCAGCAGCTTGGATTCCGGGACTAGATACTACGAGCAGTACTTC.

This sequence joins TRBV6-6 and TRBJ1-1; 7 positions agree with TRBD1. CDR3 length: 14 amino acids. The germline V gene encodes CDR1 MNHNY and CDR2 SVGAGI (reference sequence). The ends lost 5 bases at V and 3 bases at J; junction bases unmatched: 6. The CDR3 region is CASSGPGQHTEAFF. DNA of the CDR3: TGTGCCAGCAGTGGCCCGGGACAGCACACTGAAGCTTTCTTT.

The chain links TRBV28 to TRBJ1-5; a possible D gene is TRBD1 (5 bases). CDR1 is MDHEN, CDR2 SYDVKM, per germline. The CDR3 contains 14 residues. V lost 5 bases to trimming and J lost 0 bases, with 8 bases between them. The CDR3 is CASSPDSSNQPQHF. The CDR3, as DNA: TGTGCCAGCAGTCCCGACAGTAGCAATCAGCCCCAGCATTTT.

J is TRBJ1-5 and V is TRBV10-3, with 11 bases identical to TRBD1. CDR1 and CDR2 (germline): ENHRY, SYGVKD. J was trimmed by 5 bases and V by 0 bases; bases with no gene match: 3. This CDR3 has 16 residues. In DNA form, the CDR3 reads TGTGCCATCAGTGAGTCACCGGGACAGGGGGATCAGCCCCAGCATTTT. This translates into CAISESPGQGDQPQHF.

This rearrangement joins TRBV5-6 to TRBJ2-2, with 7 bases lining up with TRBD2. Losses at the gene ends were 0 bases for V and 4 bases for J; bases not matched to a gene: 3. The CDR3 totals 15 residues. Germline assignment: CDR1 SGHDT and CDR2 YYEEEE. The chain's CDR3 is CASSLGTGGTGELFF. Written as DNA, the CDR3 is TGTGCCAGCAGCTTGGGGACGGGGGGCACCGGGGAGCTGTTTTTT.

The chain joins TRBV30 to TRBJ2-3, with a tentative D call TRBD2 (6 bases). The CDR3 covers 15 residues. The germline V gene encodes CDR1 GTSNPN and CDR2 SVGIG (reference sequence). V was clipped by 0 bases and J by 4 bases, with 14 bases between them. The CDR3 is CAWSVLTSKADTQYF. CDR3 DNA: TGTGCCTGGAGTGTACTAACTAGCAAGGCAGATACGCAGTATTTT.

V gene TRBV30 combines with J gene TRBJ1-2; D is unresolved. CDR1 and CDR2 from the germline V gene are GTSNPN and SVGIG (reference sequence). Deletions cut 1 base from V and 8 bases from J, with 11 bases between. The CDR3 consists of 12 residues. In DNA form, the CDR3 reads TGTGCCTGGAGTGAAGGAGGTAGAGGCTACACCTTC. Protein product: CAWSEGGRGYTF.

The rearrangement joins TRBV28 to TRBJ1-2; 8 nucleotides match TRBD1. V dropped 8 bases and J dropped 4; count of bases not matched to a gene: 3. Germline V CDR1 and CDR2: MDHEN, SYDVKM. The CDR3 extends over 12 amino acids. Written as DNA, the CDR3 is TGTGCCAGCTCAGGGGGCGTCTATGGCTACACCTTC. Its protein product is CASSGGVYGYTF.